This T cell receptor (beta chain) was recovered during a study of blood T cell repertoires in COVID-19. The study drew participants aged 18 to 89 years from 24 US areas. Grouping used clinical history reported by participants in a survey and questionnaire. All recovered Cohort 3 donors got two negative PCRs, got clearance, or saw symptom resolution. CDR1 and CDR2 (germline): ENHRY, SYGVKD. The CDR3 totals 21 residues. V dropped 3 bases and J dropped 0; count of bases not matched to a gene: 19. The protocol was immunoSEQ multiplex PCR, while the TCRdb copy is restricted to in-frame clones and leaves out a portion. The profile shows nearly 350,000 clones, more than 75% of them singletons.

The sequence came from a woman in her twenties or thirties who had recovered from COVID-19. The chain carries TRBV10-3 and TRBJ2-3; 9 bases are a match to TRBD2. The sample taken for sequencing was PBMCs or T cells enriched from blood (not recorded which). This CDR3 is CAISDSLRRRGGTSSTDTQYF. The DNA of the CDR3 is TGTGCCATCAGTGACAGTCTTAGAAGGCGGGGGGGTACCTCTAGCACAGATACGCAGTATTTT.